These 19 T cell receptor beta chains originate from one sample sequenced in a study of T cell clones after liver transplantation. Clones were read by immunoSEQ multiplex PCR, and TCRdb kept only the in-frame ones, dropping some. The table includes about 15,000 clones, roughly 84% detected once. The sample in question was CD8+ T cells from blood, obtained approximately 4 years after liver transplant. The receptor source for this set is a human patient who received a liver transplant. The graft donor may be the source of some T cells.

The CDR3 loop is CASSASNTGELFF. In DNA, the CDR3 is TGTGCCAGCAGCGCCTCGAACACCGGGGAGCTGTTTTTT. The chain employs TRBV14 and TRBJ2-2; D unresolved. V lost 5 bases and J lost 0, with 4 bases in between. The CDR3 contains 13 residues. Per germline, CDR1 SGHDN and CDR2 FVKESK.

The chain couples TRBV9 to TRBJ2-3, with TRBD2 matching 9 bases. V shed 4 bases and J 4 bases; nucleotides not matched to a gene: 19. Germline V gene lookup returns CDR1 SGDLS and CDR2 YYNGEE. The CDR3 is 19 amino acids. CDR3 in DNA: TGTGCCAGCAGCCCCCGTTTGTCTAGCGGGAAGGGCGGGGCAGATACGCAGTATTTT. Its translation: CASSPRLSSGKGGADTQYF.

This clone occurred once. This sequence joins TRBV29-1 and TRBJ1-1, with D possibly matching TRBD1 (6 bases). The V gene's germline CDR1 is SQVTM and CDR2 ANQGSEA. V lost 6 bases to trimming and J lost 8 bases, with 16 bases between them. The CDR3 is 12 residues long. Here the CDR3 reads CSVITGIPEAFF. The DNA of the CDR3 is TGCAGCGTGATAACAGGGATCCCCGAAGCTTTCTTT. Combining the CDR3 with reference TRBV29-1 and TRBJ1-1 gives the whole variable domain SAVISQKPSRDICQRGTSLTIQCQVDSQVTMMFWYRQQPGQSLTLIATANQGSEATYESGFVIDKFPISRPNLTFSTLTVSNMSPEDSSIYLCSVITGIPEAFFGQGTRLTVV.

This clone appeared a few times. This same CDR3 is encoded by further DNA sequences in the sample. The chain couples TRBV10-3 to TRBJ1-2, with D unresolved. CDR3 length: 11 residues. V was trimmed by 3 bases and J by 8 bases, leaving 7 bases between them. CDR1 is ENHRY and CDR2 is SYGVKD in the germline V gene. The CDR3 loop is CAISDGYGYTF. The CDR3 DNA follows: TGTGCCATCAGTGACGGGTACGGCTACACCTTC.

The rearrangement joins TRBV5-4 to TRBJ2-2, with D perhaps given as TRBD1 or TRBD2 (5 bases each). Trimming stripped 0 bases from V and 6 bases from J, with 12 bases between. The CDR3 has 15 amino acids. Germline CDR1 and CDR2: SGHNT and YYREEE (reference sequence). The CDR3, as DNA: TGTGCCAGCAGCTTGGAAGGGACCGGCCCCGGGGAGCTGTTTTTT. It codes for CASSLEGTGPGELFF. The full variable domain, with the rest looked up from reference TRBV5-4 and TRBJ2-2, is ETGVTQSPTHLIKTRGQQVTLRCSSQSGHNTVSWYQQALGQGPQFIFQYYREEENGRGNFPPRFSGLQFPNYSSELNVNALELDDSALYLCASSLEGTGPGELFFGEGSRLTVL.

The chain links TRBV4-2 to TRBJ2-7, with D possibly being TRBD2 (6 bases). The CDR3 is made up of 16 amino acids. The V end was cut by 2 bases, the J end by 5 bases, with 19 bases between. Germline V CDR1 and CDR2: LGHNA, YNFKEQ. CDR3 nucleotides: TGTGCCAGCAGCCAACGTAGTGGGGGGATCGACGACGAGCAGTACTTC. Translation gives CASSQRSGGIDDEQYF.

The CDR3 sequence: CASSPTGSEAFF. In nucleotides, the CDR3 is TGTGCCAGCAGCCCTACAGGGTCTGAAGCTTTCTTT. The genes are TRBV11-1 and TRBJ1-1, with a possible D match to TRBD1 (6 bases). Trimming stripped 5 bases from V and 6 bases from J, with 10 bases between. CDR3 length equals 12 residues. Germline CDR1 and CDR2: SGHAT and FQDESV (reference sequence).

The CDR3 DNA follows: TGTGCCAGCAGTTTAGTAGGCAGCGGCACAGATACGCAGTATTTT. Translating gives CASSLVGSGTDTQYF. This chain links TRBV27 with TRBJ2-3; D uncertain. The length of the CDR3 is 15 residues. V was clipped by 2 bases and J by 1 base, with 10 bases between them. From germline, CDR1 is MNHEY and CDR2 SMNVEV (reference sequence).

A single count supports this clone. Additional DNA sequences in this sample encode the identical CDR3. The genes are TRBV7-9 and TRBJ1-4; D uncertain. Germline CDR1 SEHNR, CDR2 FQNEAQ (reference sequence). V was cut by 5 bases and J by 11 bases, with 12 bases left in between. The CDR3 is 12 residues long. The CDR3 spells CASSLGGQKLFF. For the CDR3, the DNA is TGTGCCAGCAGCCTCGGCGGGCAGAAACTGTTTTTT.

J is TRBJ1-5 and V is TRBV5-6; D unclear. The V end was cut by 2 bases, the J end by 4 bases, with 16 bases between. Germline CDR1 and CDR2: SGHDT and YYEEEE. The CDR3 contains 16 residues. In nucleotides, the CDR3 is TGTGCCAGCAGCTTAATACGGGCAGAACCAAATCAGCCCCAGCATTTT. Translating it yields CASSLIRAEPNQPQHF.

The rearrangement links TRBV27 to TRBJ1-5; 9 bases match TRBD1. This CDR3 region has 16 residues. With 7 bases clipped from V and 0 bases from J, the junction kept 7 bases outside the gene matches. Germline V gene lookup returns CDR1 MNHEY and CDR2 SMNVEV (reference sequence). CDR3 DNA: TGTGCCAGCACCCCGGGACAGGGTTATAGCAATCAGCCCCAGCATTTT. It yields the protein CASTPGQGYSNQPQHF.

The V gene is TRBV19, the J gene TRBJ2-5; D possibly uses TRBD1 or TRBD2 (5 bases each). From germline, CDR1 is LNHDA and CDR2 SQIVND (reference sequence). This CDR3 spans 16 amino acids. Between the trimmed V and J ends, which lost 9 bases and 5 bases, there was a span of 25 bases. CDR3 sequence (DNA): TGTGCCAGCTCCGTGACCCAGGGATTGTGGGAGGAGACCCAGTACTTC. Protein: CASSVTQGLWEETQYF.

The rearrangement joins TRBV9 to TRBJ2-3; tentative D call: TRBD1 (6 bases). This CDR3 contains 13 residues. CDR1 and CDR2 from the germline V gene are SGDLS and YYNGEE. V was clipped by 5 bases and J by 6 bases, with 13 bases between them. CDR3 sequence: CASSPTGSDTQYF. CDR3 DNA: TGTGCCAGCAGTCCCACAGGGAGCGATACGCAGTATTTT.

In nucleotides, the CDR3 is TGTGCCAGCAGCTACCCGGAGGGACTAGTTTTAGACAATGAGCAGTTCTTC. It codes for CASSYPEGLVLDNEQFF. The chain combines TRBV28 with TRBJ2-1; TRBD2 aligns across 8 bases. Trimming cost V 6 bases and J 5 bases; bases outside gene matches: 15. This CDR3 has 17 amino acids. Germline lookup yields CDR1 MDHEN and CDR2 SYDVKM.

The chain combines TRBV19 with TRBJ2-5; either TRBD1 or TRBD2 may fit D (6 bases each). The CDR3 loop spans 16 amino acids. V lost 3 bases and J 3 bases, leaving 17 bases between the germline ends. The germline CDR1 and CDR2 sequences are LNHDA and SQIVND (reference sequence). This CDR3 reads CASSIGGQPLEETQYF. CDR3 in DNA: TGTGCCAGTAGTATCGGGGGACAACCTCTAGAAGAGACCCAGTACTTC.

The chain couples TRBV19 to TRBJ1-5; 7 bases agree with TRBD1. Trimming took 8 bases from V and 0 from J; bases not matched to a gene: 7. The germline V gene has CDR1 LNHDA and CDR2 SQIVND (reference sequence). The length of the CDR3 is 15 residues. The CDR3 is CASSTGVISNQPQHF. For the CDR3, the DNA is TGTGCCAGTTCTACAGGGGTCATTAGCAATCAGCCCCAGCATTTT.

Here the CDR3 reads CASSIGGALLMGDGYTF. The CDR3 DNA sequence: TGTGCCAGTAGTATAGGGGGGGCTCTCCTGATGGGTGATGGCTACACCTTC. V and J are TRBV19 and TRBJ1-2, with TRBD1 as a possible D gene (6 bases). Trimming left V 1 base short and J 6 bases short, with 21 bases between. The CDR3 has 17 residues. From germline, CDR1 is LNHDA and CDR2 SQIVND (reference sequence).

The CDR3 DNA is TGTGCCAGCTACGACCGGGGGGAAAGCAATGAGCAGTTCTTC. It encodes CASYDRGESNEQFF. The chain combines TRBV7-6 with TRBJ2-1; the match to TRBD2 covers 7 bases. The V and J ends lost 8 bases and 6 bases, in that order; junction bases with no gene match: 10. Germline values: CDR1 SGHVS, CDR2 FNYEAQ. CDR3 size: 14 residues.

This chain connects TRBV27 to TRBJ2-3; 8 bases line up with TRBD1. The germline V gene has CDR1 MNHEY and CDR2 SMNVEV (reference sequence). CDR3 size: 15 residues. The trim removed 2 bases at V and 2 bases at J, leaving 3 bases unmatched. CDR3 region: CASSLPGQDTDTQYF. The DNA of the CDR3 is TGTGCCAGCAGTTTACCGGGACAGGACACAGATACGCAGTATTTT.